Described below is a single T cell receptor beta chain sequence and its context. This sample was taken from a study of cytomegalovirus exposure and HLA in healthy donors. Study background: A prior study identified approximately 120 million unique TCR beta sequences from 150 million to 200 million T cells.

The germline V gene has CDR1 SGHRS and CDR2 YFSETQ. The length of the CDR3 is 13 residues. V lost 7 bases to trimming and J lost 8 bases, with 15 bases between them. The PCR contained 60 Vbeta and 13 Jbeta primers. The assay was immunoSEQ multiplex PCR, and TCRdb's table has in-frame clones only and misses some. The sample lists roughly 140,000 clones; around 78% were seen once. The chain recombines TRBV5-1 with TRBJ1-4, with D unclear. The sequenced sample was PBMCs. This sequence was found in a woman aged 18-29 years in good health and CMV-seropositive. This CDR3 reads CASAEGTGEKLFF. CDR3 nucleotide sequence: TGCGCCAGCGCTGAGGGTACGGGCGAAAAACTGTTTTTT.